What follows are 5 T cell receptor beta chains derived from one specimen sequenced in a study of T cells after yellow fever vaccination. TCRdb re-called the 5' RACE reads through MiXCR, storing one row per CDR3 protein. This table holds under 95,000 distinct CDR3 sequences, 7.3% found once. The sequencing used CD8+ T cells sorted from PBMCs, collected 9 to 11 days after the first yellow fever vaccination. The source is a young man who received the YFV17D yellow fever vaccine.

This clonotype was seen ten or more times. The V call is TRBV7-8, the J call TRBJ2-3; 7 nucleotides match TRBD1. After removal of 3 bases from V and 5 bases from J, the junction contained 8 bases not matched to a gene. This CDR3 has 15 residues. The germline gives CDR1 SGHVS, CDR2 FQNEAQ. The CDR3 region is CASSFQGGAGDTQYF. In DNA form, the CDR3 reads TGTGCCAGCAGCTTTCAAGGGGGCGCGGGAGATACGCAGTATTTT.

This clonotype has at least ten counts. The chain combines TRBV29-1 with TRBJ2-1, with D possibly called TRBD1 or TRBD2 (5 bases each). Germline CDR1 is SQVTM and CDR2 is ANQGSEA. Trimming stripped 6 bases from V and 6 bases from J, with 15 bases between. The CDR3 totals 13 residues. The CDR3 DNA reads TGCAGCGTGGAGACCTCAGGGAGCAATGAGCAGTTCTTC. This gives the protein CSVETSGSNEQFF.

This clonotype was counted ten times or more. The chain joins TRBV5-1 to TRBJ1-1; D not resolved. Germline values: CDR1 SGHRS, CDR2 YFSETQ. The CDR3 spans 14 residues. Trimming took 0 bases from V and 1 from J, leaving 7 bases between them. The chain's CDR3 is CASSLEAANTEAFF. In DNA, the CDR3 is TGCGCCAGCAGCTTGGAGGCAGCGAACACTGAAGCTTTCTTT.

The chain couples TRBV4-3 to TRBJ2-1, with no clear D. The CDR3 has 18 residues. V lost 0 bases and J lost 4, with 19 bases in between. The V gene's germline CDR1 is LGHNA and CDR2 YSLEER. CDR3 in DNA: TGCGCCAGCAGCCAAGATCGGGTAACTTTTATCTCATACAATGAGCAGTTCTTC. The encoded protein is CASSQDRVTFISYNEQFF.

The count of this clonotype is one. Being one base from a much bigger clone, this may be a read error. The rearrangement joins TRBV6-5 to TRBJ1-3; 8 nucleotides line up with TRBD1. Germline V CDR1 and CDR2: MNHEY, SVGAGI. The CDR3 has 17 residues. The CDR3 reads CASSYSYRGSSVNTIYF. The CDR3 coding sequence is TGTGCCAGCAGTTACTCGTACAGGGGGAGCTCTGTAAACACCATATATTTT.